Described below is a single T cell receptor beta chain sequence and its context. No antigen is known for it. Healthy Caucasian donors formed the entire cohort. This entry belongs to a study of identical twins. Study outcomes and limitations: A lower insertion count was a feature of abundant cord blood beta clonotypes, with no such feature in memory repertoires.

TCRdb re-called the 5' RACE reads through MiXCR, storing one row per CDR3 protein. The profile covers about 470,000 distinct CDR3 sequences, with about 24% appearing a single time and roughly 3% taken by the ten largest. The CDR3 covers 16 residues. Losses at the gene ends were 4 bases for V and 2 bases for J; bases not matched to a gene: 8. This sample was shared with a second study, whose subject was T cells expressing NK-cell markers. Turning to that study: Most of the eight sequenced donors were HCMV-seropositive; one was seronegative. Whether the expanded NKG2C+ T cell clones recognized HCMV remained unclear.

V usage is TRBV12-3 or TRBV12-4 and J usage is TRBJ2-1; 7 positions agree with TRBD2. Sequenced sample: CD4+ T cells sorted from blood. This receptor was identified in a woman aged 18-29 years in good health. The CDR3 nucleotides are TGTGCCAGCAGTTCCTCTGGGGGGGACGCCTACAATGAGCAGTTCTTC. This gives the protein CASSSSGGDAYNEQFF.